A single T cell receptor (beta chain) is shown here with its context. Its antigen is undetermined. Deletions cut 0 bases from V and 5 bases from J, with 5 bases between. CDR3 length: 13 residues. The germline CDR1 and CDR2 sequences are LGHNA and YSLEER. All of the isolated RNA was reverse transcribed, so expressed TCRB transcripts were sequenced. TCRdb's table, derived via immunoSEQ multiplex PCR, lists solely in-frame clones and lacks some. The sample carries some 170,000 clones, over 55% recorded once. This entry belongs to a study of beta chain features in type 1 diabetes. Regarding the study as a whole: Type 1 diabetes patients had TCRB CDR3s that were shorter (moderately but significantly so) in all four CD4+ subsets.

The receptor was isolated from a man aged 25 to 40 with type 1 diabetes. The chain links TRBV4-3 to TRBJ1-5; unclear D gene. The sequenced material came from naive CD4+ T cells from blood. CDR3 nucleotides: TGCGCCAGCAGCCAAGAGCTGGATCAGCCCCAGCATTTT. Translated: CASSQELDQPQHF.